This TCR beta chain was identified during a study of PD-L1 blockade in urothelial cancer (dated by TCRdb to 2015 to 2018). About the study as a whole: Every patient began therapy in the mid-2010s and was given atezolizumab 1,200 mg intravenously every 3 weeks. Whole exome sequencing and RNA sequencing of pretreatment tumors were performed alongside TCR sequencing in the same patients. Pretreatment tumor samples and matched peripheral blood, collected serially before and after atezolizumab treatment, underwent TCR sequencing. Patients had an ECOG performance status of 0 or 1 and had received between 0 and 3 prior chemotherapy regimens. The study, an exploratory multi-omic analysis, examined somatic, immune and clinical correlates of response to PD-L1 blockade with atezolizumab in urothelial cancer. Blood samples gave a median of around 140,000 T cells and some 83,000 unique TCRs, with a median clonality of 0.080. Blood samples were analyzed at 3 weeks after treatment start (second dose) and at 6 weeks after treatment start. Durable clinical benefit was achieved by nine patients and was not achieved by 20 patients. Durable clinical benefit meant progression-free survival longer than 6 months, and TCR features were also tested against progression-free and overall survival. About 90% of the roughly 29 patients were identified as males with urothelial cancer of bladder origin, and a prior smoking history was reported by 18 of 29 patients. Over 28 patients had pretreatment blood TCR-seq, some 25 had at least one posttreatment blood collection, and some 25 had tumor TCR-seq. Overall results and qualifications from the work: Because the sample size was small (n ≈ 27) and many exploratory analyses were performed, the results are intended to be hypothesis-generating. Among patients with durable benefit, tumor-associated TCR clones showed greater expansion in peripheral blood 3 weeks after treatment started (n of about 21, p = 0.022). A pretreatment peripheral blood TCR clonality below the median was linked to improved progression-free and overall survival.

There are a few counts of this clone. Its cognate antigen has yet to be identified. There are no base qualities to consult, and no much larger clone falls within one base. To estimate absolute template abundance from read counts, synthetic TCR analog templates were spiked into each PCR. The immunoSEQ assay used bias-controlled V and J gene primers to amplify TCRbeta CDR3 regions from genomic DNA. Sequencing of rearranged TCRbeta segments was performed at approximately 20X coverage. The authors' pipeline ran thus. Sequencing errors were corrected by clustering and CDR3s were annotated against IMGT to assign V, D and J genes. Only productive TCRbeta rearrangements were used in downstream analyses, excluding out-of-frame or stop-codon sequences. Clonality was calculated as one minus the Shannon entropy normalized by the log of the number of unique productive sequences. Clones differing between time points or between blood and tumor were identified using Fisher's exact test with Benjamini-Hochberg correction, with an adjusted p below 0.01 applied as the threshold. Held by TCRdb, this immuneACCESS table contains in-frame sequences only and omits some clones. Under half of the omission traces to an unresolved V gene where checked; the cause of the rest is unknown. Clonal size and the V and J genes are those of that table, whereas D and trimming came from the DNA. This sample gives about 120,000 clones in total; around 88% of them show up just once. Of the sample, 2.4% falls within the top ten clones.

This specimen's time point label, per the study, means: peripheral blood 6 weeks after treatment start. A total of roughly 31 patients with locally advanced or metastatic urothelial carcinoma, treated at Memorial Sloan Kettering on a trial protocol, made up the cohort. Peripheral blood mononuclear cells were collected from each patient pretreatment and during treatment, giving between 1 and 8 total time points per patient. The Qiagen DNeasy Blood extraction kit was used to purify genomic DNA from total PBMCs and tumor samples. Collected pretreatment and during treatment, PBMCs were isolated and stored as previously described. Trimmed from V: 4 bases; trimmed from J: 7 bases; junction bases lacking a gene match: 11. From cysteine to phenylalanine, the CDR3 is 16 amino acids long. Only CDR3 DNA is held: 48 bases, read in frame from base 1. The CDR1 and CDR2 encoded by the germline V gene (reference sequence) are SEHNR and FQNEAQ.

The sequence links TRBV7-9 to TRBJ2-2; the junction holds 8 bases that match TRBD1. The source material was PBMCs, sampled around atezolizumab (anti-PD-L1) treatment. The receptor was isolated from a man in his forties or fifties with urothelial cancer. The DNA reads TGTGCCAGCAGCTCATGGACAGGGTCTGGTGGCGGGGAGCTGTTTTTT. It translates as CASSSWTGSGGGELFF.